This entry concerns a single T cell receptor (beta chain). The antigen is not known. The healthy adult donors were HIV-negative and reported no recent acute infections or vaccinations. V lost 3 bases and J lost 0, with 13 bases in between. From germline, CDR1 is SGHDT and CDR2 YYEEEE. CDR3 length: 16 residues. The source of the sample is a study of shared clonotypes between healthy human individuals. Notes on the study in general: Of the naive CD4 clonotypes, approximately 5% were shared across four donors. Even with large depth, rarefaction showed that sorted-subset sequencing was incomplete.

Sequencing was performed with immunoSEQ multiplex PCR; in TCRdb, only in-frame clones are kept and a portion is missing. This sample has over 300,000 clones, with around 87% found just once. The chain is built from TRBV5-6 and TRBJ1-3, with a possible D match to TRBD1 (5 bases). The origin of this receptor is a man aged 18 to 29 in good health. Sample: memory CD8+ T cells sorted from blood. Subset noted: CD45RO+ cells pooled with CCR7-negative TemRA cells. As DNA, the CDR3 is TGTGCCAGCAGCTGGGACGGCCGAAACTCTGGAAACACCATATATTTT. This encodes CASSWDGRNSGNTIYF.